Presented here are 18 T cell receptor beta chains from one specimen sequenced in a study of T cell changes during pregnancy in multiple sclerosis. TCRdb keeps only in-frame clones here, not all; method: immunoSEQ multiplex PCR. This table holds tens of thousands of clones, around 93% found once. The sequencing used CD4+ T cells from peripheral blood mononuclear cells, collected in the third trimester of pregnancy. These receptors all come from a female donor with multiple sclerosis, enrolled in a pregnancy study.

The sample holds a few counts of this clone. The chain recombines TRBV30 with TRBJ1-1; 8 bases are a match to TRBD1. Unmatched junction bases numbered 7, after V lost 3 bases and J lost 1 base. The germline gives CDR1 GTSNPN, CDR2 SVGIG (reference sequence). The CDR3 has 15 amino acids. The CDR3 here is CAWRKGQERNTEAFF. The DNA for the CDR3 is TGTGCCTGGAGGAAGGGACAGGAGAGGAACACTGAAGCTTTCTTT.

The chain is built from TRBV28 and TRBJ2-1; 11 bases are a match to TRBD1. With V trimmed by 6 bases and J by 7 bases, 8 bases remained unmatched. Germline V lookup: CDR1 MDHEN, CDR2 SYDVKM. The CDR3 has 15 amino acids. CDR3 DNA: TGTGCCAGCAGAACTGGGACAGGGGGGAAGAATGAGCAGTTCTTC. Its translation is CASRTGTGGKNEQFF.

The count of this clone is one. CDR3 residues: CASSSREAVQQYF. In DNA form, the CDR3 reads TGTGCCAGCAGCTCACGGGAGGCAGTACAGCAGTACTTC. The chain combines TRBV7-9 with TRBJ2-7, with TRBD2 matching 7 bases. The J segment lost 8 bases and the V segment lost 4 bases, leaving 8 bases of the junction unmatched. The CDR3 extends over 13 amino acids. Germline V lookup: CDR1 SEHNR, CDR2 FQNEAQ (reference sequence).

The chain joins TRBV19 to TRBJ1-2; D is possibly TRBD1 (6 bases). Germline V gives CDR1 LNHDA, CDR2 SQIVND (reference sequence). This CDR3 contains 12 residues. Trimming removed 6 bases at V and 8 bases at J, with 13 bases between. The CDR3 region has the DNA TGTGCCAGTAGCCTACAGGGATACGGCTACACCTTC. It codes for CASSLQGYGYTF.

V is TRBV19 and J is TRBJ2-5; TRBD1 matches at 9 bases. The CDR3 covers 14 residues. CDR1 LNHDA and CDR2 SQIVND come from the germline V gene (reference sequence). V trimming: 5 bases; J trimming: 4 bases; junction bases outside the gene matches: 5. CDR3 DNA: TGTGCCAGTAGTCCGAAGACAGGGGGAGAGACCCAGTACTTC. This codes for CASSPKTGGETQYF.

This chain connects TRBV9 to TRBJ1-3, with a tentative D call TRBD1 (5 bases). CDR1 is SGDLS and CDR2 is YYNGEE in the germline V gene. Between the trimmed V and J ends, which lost 4 bases and 0 bases, there was a span of 11 bases. This CDR3 contains 15 residues. DNA of the CDR3: TGTGCCAGCAGCCCACACCAGGGCTCTGGAAACACCATATATTTT. It yields the protein CASSPHQGSGNTIYF.

This sequence joins TRBV7-9 and TRBJ1-1; D is undetermined. V was pared by 3 bases and J by 4 bases, with 6 bases between. This CDR3 has 12 amino acids. The germline V gene encodes CDR1 SEHNR and CDR2 FQNEAQ (reference sequence). The CDR3 region has the DNA TGTGCCAGCAGCTTCGGGGTCACTGAAGCTTTCTTT. It specifies CASSFGVTEAFF.

The gene calls are TRBV6-5 and TRBJ2-4; TRBD2 matches 7 bases. This CDR3 is 14 amino acids long. Germline CDR1 and CDR2: MNHEY and SVGAGI. V was clipped by 5 bases and J by 3 bases; unmatched bases: 4. CDR3 protein: CASSRGVGKNIQYF. For the CDR3, the DNA is TGTGCCAGCAGTCGGGGGGTCGGCAAAAACATTCAGTACTTC.

The chain joins TRBV28 to TRBJ2-4, with TRBD2 as a possible D gene (6 bases). Trimming removed 6 bases at V and 2 bases at J, with 8 bases between. Germline V CDR1 and CDR2: MDHEN, SYDVKM. CDR3 size: 13 residues. The CDR3 region has the DNA TGTGCCAGCAGGGACTATTCCAAAAACATTCAGTACTTC. This sequence encodes CASRDYSKNIQYF.

This clone was detected once. The chain links TRBV30 to TRBJ1-2, with D unresolved. CDR1 is GTSNPN and CDR2 is SVGIG in the germline V gene (reference sequence). V lost 1 base and J 5 bases, leaving 5 bases between the germline ends. The CDR3 is 11 amino acids. This CDR3 is CAWSETYGYTF. The CDR3 region has the DNA TGTGCCTGGAGTGAAACATATGGCTACACCTTC.

The J gene is TRBJ2-1, the V gene TRBV30; D unclear. Germline V gives CDR1 GTSNPN, CDR2 SVGIG (reference sequence). CDR3 length: 12 residues. V lost 0 bases to trimming and J lost 9 bases, with 9 bases between them. CDR3 coding DNA: TGTGCCTGGAGTGTACTCGGCGGTGAGCAGTTCTTC. Encoded protein: CAWSVLGGEQFF.

The chain is built from TRBV18 and TRBJ2-7; 12 bases map to TRBD2. V was clipped by 5 bases and J by 1 base; unmatched bases: 12. CDR1 and CDR2 (germline): KGHSH, LQKENI. The CDR3 runs to 18 residues. The CDR3 spells CASSGLAGGVARSYEQYF. CDR3 DNA: TGTGCCAGCTCAGGGCTAGCGGGAGGGGTCGCCCGGTCCTACGAGCAGTACTTC.

The rearrangement uses TRBV2 and TRBJ2-2; 13 bases match TRBD2. The length of the CDR3 is 18 residues. The V gene's germline CDR1 is SNHLY and CDR2 FYNNEI. Unmatched junction bases numbered 11, after V lost 6 bases and J lost 4 bases. The CDR3 DNA follows: TGTGCCAGCAGGGGGGGACTAGCGGGACCACTTGGCACCGGGGAGCTGTTTTTT. Amino acid sequence: CASRGGLAGPLGTGELFF.

The chain uses TRBV2 and TRBJ1-4; 7 bases are shared with TRBD1. Germline CDR1 and CDR2: SNHLY and FYNNEI. After removal of 6 bases from V and 2 bases from J, the junction contained 6 bases not matched to a gene. This CDR3 is 15 amino acids long. The DNA for the CDR3 is TGTGCCAGCAGAAGGGACAGCCTGACTAATGAAAAACTGTTTTTT. Amino acids: CASRRDSLTNEKLFF. Complete variable domain (other parts from reference TRBV2 and TRBJ1-4): EPEVTQTPSHQVTQMGQEVILRCVPISNHLYFYWYRQILGQKVEFLVSFYNNEISEKSEIFDDQFSVERPDGSNFTLKIRSTKLEDSAMYFCASRRDSLTNEKLFFGSGTQLSVL.

This clone was counted a single time. The chain combines TRBV9 with TRBJ2-5; 7 bases line up with TRBD2. The CDR3 runs 12 residues. The V gene's germline CDR1 is SGDLS and CDR2 YYNGEE. J lost 3 bases, V lost 4 bases, and 0 bases had no gene match. The CDR3 here is CASSREEETQYF. The CDR3 DNA reads TGTGCCAGCAGCCGGGAGGAAGAGACCCAGTACTTC.

V usage is TRBV5-6 and J usage is TRBJ1-2, with D uncertain. The CDR3 runs 15 residues. CDR1 is SGHDT, CDR2 YYEEEE, per germline. V was shortened by 0 bases and J by 4 bases, with 13 bases between the two germline ends. CDR3 bases: TGTGCCAGCAGCTTGGTGACAAATTACCTCTATGGCTACACCTTC. This translates into CASSLVTNYLYGYTF.

Of note for this clone: The junction differs from germline at one of its ends, possibly a read error. This chain joins TRBV5-6 and TRBJ2-1; 9 bases fit TRBD2. The CDR3 covers 15 residues. CDR1 SGHDT and CDR2 YYEEEE come from the germline V gene. CDR3 sequence reads: CASGFATSGYNEQFF. The CDR3 region has the DNA TGTGCCAGCGGCTTTGCGACTAGCGGTTACAATGAGCAGTTCTTC.

V and J are TRBV18 and TRBJ1-2, with D uncertain. The CDR3 has 14 residues. Trimming cost V 2 bases and J 8 bases, with 15 bases left between them. In germline, CDR1 is KGHSH, CDR2 LQKENI. CDR3 in DNA: TGTGCCAGCTCACCAGTCGCGGGTGACCTGGGCTACACCTTC. It specifies CASSPVAGDLGYTF.